The clone carrying this T cell receptor (beta chain) has a single count. Antigen specificity is unknown. Use of 60 Vbeta and 13 Jbeta primers characterized the PCR. Sequencing was performed with immunoSEQ multiplex PCR; in TCRdb, only in-frame clones are kept and a portion is missing. This sample carries 150,000 to 200,000 clones, approximately 85% of them seen once, and the ten largest clones take less than 2.5%. This sample is part of a study of cytomegalovirus exposure and HLA in healthy donors. General study points: Testing in vitro showed three CMV-associated chains specific for CMV antigens. In an earlier analysis, productive rearrangement rates for most beta V segments clustered near 87% or 30%. One variant, a missense change in DCLRE1C, was linked in a later analysis to TCR beta V- and J-gene trimming.

Sequenced input: PBMCs. The sequence was collected from a woman between 50 and 59 years old in good health and CMV-seronegative.

The CDR3 DNA sequence: TGTGCCAGCAGCCGCCCGAGCGGACTAGTAGGGAATGAGCAGTTCTTC. It translates to CASSRPSGLVGNEQFF. V gene TRBV7-2 combines with J gene TRBJ2-1; 7 nucleotides align to TRBD2. The V gene end was trimmed by 5 bases and the J gene end by 7 bases; junction bases not matched to a gene: 14. Germline V gives CDR1 SGHTA, CDR2 FQGNSA. This CDR3 is built from 16 residues.